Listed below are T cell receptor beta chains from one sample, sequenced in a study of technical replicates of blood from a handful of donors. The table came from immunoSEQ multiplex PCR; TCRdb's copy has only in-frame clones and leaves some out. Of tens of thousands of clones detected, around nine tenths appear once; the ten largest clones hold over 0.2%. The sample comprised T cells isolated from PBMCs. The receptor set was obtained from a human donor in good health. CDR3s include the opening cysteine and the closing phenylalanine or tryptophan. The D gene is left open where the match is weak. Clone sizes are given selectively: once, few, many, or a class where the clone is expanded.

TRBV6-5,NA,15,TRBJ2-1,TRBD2,TGTGCCAGCAGTTACAGTAGCGGGGGGAACAATGAGCAGTTCTTC,CASSYSSGGNNEQFF
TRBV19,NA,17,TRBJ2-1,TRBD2,TGTGCCAGTAGTTCTCCACGTCGGGGGGGAGTTTACAATGAGCAGTTCTTC,CASSSPRRGGVYNEQFF
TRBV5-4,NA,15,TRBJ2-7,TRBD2,TGTGCCAGCAGCTTGGATATAGCGGGAGTAAGTGAGCAGTACTTC,CASSLDIAGVSEQYF
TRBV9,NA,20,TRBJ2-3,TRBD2,TGTGCCAGCAGCTCCCGACTAGCGGGGGGATCATTCTCTAGCACAGATACGCAGTATTTT,CASSSRLAGGSFSSTDTQYF
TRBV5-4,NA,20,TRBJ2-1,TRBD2,TGTGCCAGCAGCTTGTTGTTTCTTTCGGGGCTAGCGGGGTCCCACAATGAGCAGTTCTTC,CASSLLFLSGLAGSHNEQFF
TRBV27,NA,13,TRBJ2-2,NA,TGTGCCAGCAGTTTGCTAGAAACCGGGGAGCTGTTTTTT,CASSLLETGELFF
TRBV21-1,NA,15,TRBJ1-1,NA,TGTGCCGTAAATCTAGGGGGCAGAAAGACCACTGAAGCTTTCTTT,CAVNLGGRKTTEAFF
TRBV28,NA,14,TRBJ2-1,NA,TGTGCCAGCAGTTTTTGGCTAGTTCCCAATGAGCAGTTCTTC,CASSFWLVPNEQFF
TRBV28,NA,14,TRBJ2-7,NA,TGTGCCAGCAGTTTGGGCTTGAACAGATACGAGCAGTACTTC,CASSLGLNRYEQYF
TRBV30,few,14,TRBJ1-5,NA,TGTGCCTGGAGTGTGGGGCAGCATCATCAGCCCCAGCATTTT,CAWSVGQHHQPQHF
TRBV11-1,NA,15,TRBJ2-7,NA,TGTGCCAGCAGCCTCAGGGACACAGGTGGCTACGAGCAGTACTTC,CASSLRDTGGYEQYF
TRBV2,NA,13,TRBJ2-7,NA,TGTGCCAGCAGTGAACGGGTAGACTACGAGCAGTACTTC,CASSERVDYEQYF
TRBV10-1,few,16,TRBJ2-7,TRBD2,TGCGCCAGCAGTGCCGCTCTAGCGGGAGGACTTTACGAGCAGTACTTC,CASSAALAGGLYEQYF
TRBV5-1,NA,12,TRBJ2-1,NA,TGCGCCAGCAGCTATAGCAACAATGAGCAGTTCTTC,CASSYSNNEQFF
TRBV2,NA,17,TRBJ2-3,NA,TGTGCCAGCACTCGGGACTCTTTGCTTGTTGGGACAGATACGCAGTATTTT,CASTRDSLLVGTDTQYF
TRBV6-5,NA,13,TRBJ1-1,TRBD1,TGTGCCAGCAGTAGGGGACAGGGGGTTGAAGCTTTCTTT,CASSRGQGVEAFF
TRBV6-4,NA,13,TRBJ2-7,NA,TGTGCCAGCACCCCACGGTGTACCTACGAGCAGTACTTC,CASTPRCTYEQYF
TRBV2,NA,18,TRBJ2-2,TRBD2,TGTGCCAGCAGTGACCTAGCGGGAGTCTTCGCGAACACCGGGGAGCTGTTTTTT,CASSDLAGVFANTGELFF
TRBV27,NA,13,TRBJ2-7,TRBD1,TGTGCCAGCAAAAGGGGGCCGATCGACGAGCAGTACTTC,CASKRGPIDEQYF
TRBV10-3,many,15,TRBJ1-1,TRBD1,TGTGCCATCAGTTCGGGACAGGGGGCGCAAAGATCGTCTTTCTTT,CAISSGQGAQRSSFF
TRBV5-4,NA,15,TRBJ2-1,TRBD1,TGTGCCAGCAGCCCTGGACAGGGCGACGAGAATGAGCAGTTCTTC,CASSPGQGDENEQFF
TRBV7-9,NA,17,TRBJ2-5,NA,TGTGCCAGCAGCCCCGCCCCCGAGGACTCCGCTTTCGAGACCCAGTACTTC,CASSPAPEDSAFETQYF
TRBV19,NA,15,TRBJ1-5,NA,TGTGCCAGTTCTCGGGGGGGGAATAGCAATCAGCCCCAGCATTTT,CASSRGGNSNQPQHF
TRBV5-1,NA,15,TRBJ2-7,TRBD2,TGCGCCAGCAGCTTGGCCGCTAGCGGGAACGACGAGCAGTACTTC,CASSLAASGNDEQYF
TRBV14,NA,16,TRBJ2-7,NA,TGTGCCAGCAGCCAAGAACGGCCTAGCCGCTCCTACGAGCAGTACTTC,CASSQERPSRSYEQYF
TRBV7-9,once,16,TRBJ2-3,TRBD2,TGTGCCAGCAGCTTATGGCGGGGGGGCTCTACAGATACGCAGTATTTT,CASSLWRGGSTDTQYF
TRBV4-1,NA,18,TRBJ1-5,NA,TGCGCCAGCAGCCAAGAGGGGGCCTTAGGTAGTTTCAATCAGCCCCAGCATTTT,CASSQEGALGSFNQPQHF
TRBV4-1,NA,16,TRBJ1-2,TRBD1,TGCGCCAGCAGCCCTACGCCCGGACAGGACTTCTATGGCTACACCTTC,CASSPTPGQDFYGYTF
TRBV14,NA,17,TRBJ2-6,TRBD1,TGTGCCAGCAGCCAAGGGACAGGGCGCTCTGGGGCCAACGTCCTGACTTTC,CASSQGTGRSGANVLTF
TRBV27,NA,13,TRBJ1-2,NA,TGTGCCAGCAGCCCCCGCGTAAACTATGGCTACACCTTC,CASSPRVNYGYTF
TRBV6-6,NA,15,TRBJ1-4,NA,TGTGCCAGCAGTTACTTCGGGGGGGCGGATGAAAAACTGTTTTTT,CASSYFGGADEKLFF
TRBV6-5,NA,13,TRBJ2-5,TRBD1,TGTGCCAGCAGTTACCCGACAGGGGAGACCCAGTACTTC,CASSYPTGETQYF
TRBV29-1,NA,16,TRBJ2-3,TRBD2,TGCAGCGTTCTGGGACTAGCGGGAGAACTGACAGATACGCAGTATTTT,CSVLGLAGELTDTQYF
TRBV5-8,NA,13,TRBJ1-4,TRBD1,TGTGCCAGCAGCCGGGACAGGGTCGAAAAACTGTTTTTT,CASSRDRVEKLFF
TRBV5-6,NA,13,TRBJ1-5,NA,TGTGCCAGCAGCTCAGGGTACCGTCAGCCCCAGCATTTT,CASSSGYRQPQHF
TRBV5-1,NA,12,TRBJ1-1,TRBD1,TGCGCCAGCAGAGGACAGGGGGCTGAAGCTTTCTTT,CASRGQGAEAFF
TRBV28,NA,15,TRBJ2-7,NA,TGTGCCAGCAGTTTATGGCAGGAGGGTTCCTACGAGCAGTACTTC,CASSLWQEGSYEQYF
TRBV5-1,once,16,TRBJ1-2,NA,TGCGCCAGCACGCCAGGGGCGGCTCTGGGTTTTGGTGGCTACACCTTC,CASTPGAALGFGGYTF
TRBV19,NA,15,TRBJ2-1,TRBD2,TGTGCCAGTAGCTTCCGGGACTACGAGTACAATGAGCAGTTCTTC,CASSFRDYEYNEQFF
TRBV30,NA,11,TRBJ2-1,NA,TGTGCCTGGAGTGTACAGTTGGAGCAGTTCTTC,CAWSVQLEQFF
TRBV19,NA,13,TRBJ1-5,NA,TGTGCCAGTACTGCAGGTAGCAATCAGCCCCAGCATTTT,CASTAGSNQPQHF
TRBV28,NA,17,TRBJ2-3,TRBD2,TGTGCCAGCAGTTTATTTAGGGCTAGCGGGAGCACAGATACGCAGTATTTT,CASSLFRASGSTDTQYF
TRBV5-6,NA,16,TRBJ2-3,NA,TGTGCCAGCAGCTTGTTTCCCGGGGATAGCACAGATACGCAGTATTTT,CASSLFPGDSTDTQYF
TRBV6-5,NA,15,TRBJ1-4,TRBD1,TGTGCCAGCAGTCCGTTGACAGGGCCGGGGGAAAAACTGTTTTTT,CASSPLTGPGEKLFF
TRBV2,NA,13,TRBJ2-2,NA,TGTGCCAGCAGTGACAGGGCGGCCGGGGAGCTGTTTTTT,CASSDRAAGELFF
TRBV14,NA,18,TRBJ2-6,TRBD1,TGTGCCAGCAGCCAATCCTGGACAGGCCGGGCTGGGGCCAACGTCCTGACTTTC,CASSQSWTGRAGANVLTF
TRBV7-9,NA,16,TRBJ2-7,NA,TGTGCCAGCAGCTTAAAGGTGTGGGGCGACGACTACGAGCAGTACTTC,CASSLKVWGDDYEQYF
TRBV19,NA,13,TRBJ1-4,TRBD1,TGTGCCAGTAATTACAGGGGCGAGGAAAAACTGTTTTTT,CASNYRGEEKLFF
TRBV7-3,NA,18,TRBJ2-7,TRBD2,TGTGCCAGCAGCTTACGATCACTAGCGGGGGGAAGCTCCTACGAGCAGTACTTC,CASSLRSLAGGSSYEQYF
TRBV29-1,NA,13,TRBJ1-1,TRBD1,TGCAGCGTACAGGGACAGCTGAACACTGAAGCTTTCTTT,CSVQGQLNTEAFF
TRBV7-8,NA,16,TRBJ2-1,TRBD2,TGTGCCAGCAGCTCTCTTGTTGCTAGCGGGAACAATGAGCAGTTCTTC,CASSSLVASGNNEQFF
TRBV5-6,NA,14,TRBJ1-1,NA,TGTGCCAGCAGCCCGGTCATAAGGGGTACTGAAGCTTTCTTT,CASSPVIRGTEAFF
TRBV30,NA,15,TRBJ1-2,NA,TGTGCCTGGAGTCCCGGGAGGTTATGGGACTATGGCTACACCTTC,CAWSPGRLWDYGYTF
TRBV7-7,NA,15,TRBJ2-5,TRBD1,TGTGCTAGCAGCTTAGCTCTTGGACAGGGAGAGACCCAGTACTTC,CASSLALGQGETQYF
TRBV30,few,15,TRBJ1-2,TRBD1,TGTGCCTGGAGTGTAGGGGACAGGGGGCTTGATGGCTACACCTTC,CAWSVGDRGLDGYTF